These 15 T cell receptor beta chains were sequenced from one sample in a study of OX40 agonist ivuxolimab in advanced cancers. Clones were read by immunoSEQ multiplex PCR, and TCRdb kept only the in-frame ones, dropping some. The sample has 60,000 to 75,000 clones, 84% seen once. Source: CD4+ or CD8+ T cells sorted from blood, taken in a trial of the OX40 agonist ivuxolimab. The receptors here all came from an adult with an advanced solid tumor such as melanoma, head and neck, liver or kidney cancer.

V is TRBV9 and J is TRBJ1-2, with 12 bases fitting TRBD1. The CDR3 runs 17 residues. Unmatched junction bases numbered 14, after V lost 4 bases and J lost 7 bases. In germline, CDR1 is SGDLS, CDR2 YYNGEE. CDR3 region: CASSSRMGTGGKGGYTF. DNA of the CDR3: TGTGCCAGCAGCTCCCGAATGGGGACAGGGGGCAAAGGTGGCTACACCTTC.

V and J are TRBV15 and TRBJ2-4, with 7 bases lining up with TRBD1. The J segment lost 3 bases and the V segment lost 5 bases, leaving 10 bases of the junction unmatched. Germline assignment: CDR1 LNHNV and CDR2 YYDKDF (reference sequence). The length of the CDR3 is 16 residues. The CDR3 protein is CATSAQRGQYKNIQYF. CDR3 DNA sequence: TGTGCCACCAGCGCCCAACGGGGACAGTACAAAAACATTCAGTACTTC. The variable domain in full, completed from reference TRBV15 and TRBJ2-4, reads DAMVIQNPRYQVTQFGKPVTLSCSQTLNHNVMYWYQQKSSQAPKLLFHYYDKDFNNEADTPDNFQSRRPNTSFCFLDIRSPGLGDTAMYLCATSAQRGQYKNIQYFGAGTRLSVL.

V usage is TRBV29-1 and J usage is TRBJ2-2; D gene uncertain. Trimming cost V 6 bases and J 2 bases, with 10 bases left between them. The length of the CDR3 is 13 residues. Germline-derived CDR1 and CDR2 are SQVTM and ANQGSEA. The CDR3 reads CSVRWVNTGELFF. The CDR3 DNA reads as TGCAGCGTACGGTGGGTAAACACCGGGGAGCTGTTTTTT.

The chain carries TRBV4-1 and TRBJ2-4; D is unresolved. Germline V CDR1 and CDR2: MGHRA, YSYEKL. Between the trimmed V and J ends, which lost 5 bases and 0 bases, there was a span of 11 bases. This CDR3 region has 15 residues. The CDR3: CASSVLHVAKNIQYF. In DNA, the CDR3 is TGCGCCAGCAGCGTACTCCACGTAGCCAAAAACATTCAGTACTTC.

The rearrangement uses TRBV4-3 and TRBJ1-4; D gene uncertain. The CDR3 sequence is 17 residues long. Germline V gene sequence: CDR1 LGHNA, CDR2 YSLEER. Trimming removed 1 base at V and 8 bases at J, with 20 bases between. CDR3 sequence (DNA): TGCGCCAGCAGCCAAGGGAGGCTAGGGCAAGGAGGGGAAAAACTGTTTTTT. This encodes CASSQGRLGQGGEKLFF.

This chain joins TRBV18 and TRBJ2-5; possibly TRBD2 for D (5 bases). The V end was cut by 2 bases, the J end by 4 bases, with 5 bases between. This CDR3 region has 12 residues. Germline CDR1 is KGHSH and CDR2 is LQKENI. The DNA of the CDR3 is TGTGCCAGCTCACCAGCGGGAGAGACCCAGTACTTC. It specifies CASSPAGETQYF.

The chain is built from TRBV9 and TRBJ1-3, with TRBD1 as a possible D gene (5 bases). Germline CDR1 is SGDLS and CDR2 is YYNGEE. Between the trimmed V and J ends, which lost 0 bases and 3 bases, there was a span of 16 bases. This CDR3 spans 17 amino acids. CDR3 coding DNA: TGTGCCAGCAGCGTAGCTTGGGGGACCACGGGTGGAAACACCATATATTTT. Amino acids: CASSVAWGTTGGNTIYF. Filled out from reference TRBV9 and TRBJ1-3, the complete variable domain reads DSGVTQTPKHLITATGQRVTLRCSPRSGDLSVYWYQQSLDQGLQFLIQYYNGEERAKGNILERFSAQQFPDLHSELNLSSLELGDSALYFCASSVAWGTTGGNTIYFGEGSWLTVV.

The genes are TRBV28 and TRBJ2-1; D tentatively fits TRBD1 or TRBD2 (5 bases each). CDR1 MDHEN and CDR2 SYDVKM come from the germline V gene. The CDR3 has 18 amino acids. V lost 6 bases, J lost 1 base, and 22 bases lay in between. CDR3 sequence (DNA): TGTGCCAGCAGGCCTAAAAAGGGGAGCGGTAAGTCCTACAATGAGCAGTTCTTC. Translated, it gives CASRPKKGSGKSYNEQFF.

The chain employs TRBV6-1 and TRBJ2-7; unclear D gene. The germline V gene encodes CDR1 MNHNS and CDR2 SASEGT. The CDR3 totals 12 residues. Trimming took 4 bases from V and 4 from J, leaving 8 bases between them. CDR3 in amino acids: CASSAQLYEQYF. The CDR3 DNA follows: TGTGCCAGCAGTGCGCAACTGTACGAGCAGTACTTC.

The rearrangement uses TRBV19 and TRBJ2-7; 7 bases are a match to TRBD1. Trimming at V came to 5 bases and at J to 7 bases, leaving 14 bases not matched to a gene. The CDR3 extends over 15 amino acids. From germline, CDR1 is LNHDA and CDR2 SQIVND (reference sequence). CDR3 bases: TGTGCCAGTAGTCACGGGACAGCCTTACGGTTGGAGCAGTACTTC. Protein product: CASSHGTALRLEQYF.

The V and J genes are TRBV2 and TRBJ1-4, with 10 positions matching TRBD1. The CDR3 extends over 14 amino acids. In germline, CDR1 is SNHLY, CDR2 FYNNEI. Trimming removed 7 bases from V and 8 bases from J; junction bases left unmatched: 7. CDR3 sequence (DNA): TGTGCCAGCATGACCGGGACAGGGGTCGAAAAACTGTTTTTT. The encoded protein is CASMTGTGVEKLFF.

The chain combines TRBV29-1 with TRBJ1-1, with D possibly TRBD1 on 5 matching bases. The CDR3 is 13 amino acids. Germline V gene data show CDR1 as SQVTM and CDR2 as ANQGSEA. V shed 7 bases and J shed 4 bases, with 16 bases lying between them. The CDR3 bases are TGCAGCGCGGACCGGGGCTCCGGCACTGAAGCTTTCTTT. It translates to CSADRGSGTEAFF.

This sequence joins TRBV30 and TRBJ1-2; D not certain. Germline V lookup: CDR1 GTSNPN, CDR2 SVGIG (reference sequence). The CDR3 is made up of 16 amino acids. V dropped 0 bases and J dropped 0 bases, with 14 bases sitting between them. The CDR3 DNA is TGTGCCTGGAGTGTTTTTCGAACCACCTCTAACTATGGCTACACCTTC. Amino acid sequence: CAWSVFRTTSNYGYTF. Variable domain in full (rest from reference TRBV30 and TRBJ1-2): SQTIHQWPATLVQPVGSPLSLECTVEGTSNPNLYWYRQAAGRGLQLLFYSVGIGQISSEVPQNLSASRPQDRQFILSSKKLLLSDSGFYLCAWSVFRTTSNYGYTFGSGTRLTVV.

The CDR3: CSAGTEKAFF. CDR3 bases: TGCAGTGCCGGGACGGAGAAAGCTTTCTTT. The chain combines TRBV20-1 with TRBJ1-1; a possible D gene is TRBD1 (5 bases). The CDR3 contains 10 residues. V was shortened by 6 bases and J by 9 bases, with 11 bases between the two germline ends. The V gene's germline CDR1 is DFQATT and CDR2 SNEGSKA (reference sequence).

This rearrangement joins TRBV9 to TRBJ2-3, with D unresolved. V lost 0 bases, J lost 5 bases, and 4 bases lay in between. CDR1 is SGDLS, CDR2 YYNGEE, per germline. This CDR3 spans 12 amino acids. The CDR3 is CASSVGEDTQYF. CDR3 bases: TGTGCCAGCAGCGTAGGTGAAGATACGCAGTATTTT.